This T cell receptor (beta chain) emerged from a study of blood T cell repertoires in COVID-19. The overall study: Collection of acute and convalescent COVID-19 samples took place in the United States, Italy and Spain. Nucleic acid was either cDNA or gDNA, and it came from T cells, B-cell-depleted T cells, or PBMCs.

The V gene's germline CDR1 is SGHTA and CDR2 FQGNSA. CDR3 size: 16 residues. V was shortened by 4 bases and J by 0 bases, with 12 bases between the two germline ends. The authors' processing: Reference gene primer amplification gave estimated nucleated cell counts. Only in-frame clones appear in the TCRdb table, and some are missing; sequencing was by immunoSEQ multiplex PCR. The DNA was the basis for D and trimming; V, J and clone size are from that table. The data contain tens of thousands of clones, 90% of them singletons. Sequencing was done on a sample of peripheral blood. This receptor was obtained from a man between 65 and 79 years old with acute or convalescent COVID-19. The V call is TRBV7-2, the J call TRBJ1-4, with D perhaps TRBD1 (6 bases). The CDR3 sequence is CASSWRTASTNEKLFF. DNA of the CDR3: TGTGCCAGCAGCTGGCGGACAGCCTCAACTAATGAAAAACTGTTTTTT.